The 15 T cell receptor beta chains listed next were all sequenced from one sample in a study of blood T cell repertoires in COVID-19. TCRdb keeps only in-frame clones here, not all; method: immunoSEQ multiplex PCR. The sample contains more than 150,000 clones, about nine tenths of which appear only once. The sample was peripheral blood. These TCRs come from a woman between 70 and 85 years old with acute or convalescent COVID-19.

The V and J genes are TRBV5-1 and TRBJ2-7; weak D call: TRBD1 (5 bases). CDR3 length equals 13 residues. Trimming cost V 1 base and J 3 bases, with 8 bases left between them. Germline V CDR1 and CDR2: SGHRS, YFSETQ. CDR3 bases: TGCGCCAGCAGCTTGATTCAGGGCTACGAGCAGTACTTC. Encoded protein: CASSLIQGYEQYF. The whole variable domain, remainder taken from reference TRBV5-1 and TRBJ2-7, is KAGVTQTPRYLIKTRGQQVTLSCSPISGHRSVSWYQQTPGQGLQFLFEYFSETQRNKGNFPGRFSGRQFSNSRSEMNVSTLELGDSALYLCASSLIQGYEQYFGPGTRLTVT.

This rearrangement joins TRBV2 to TRBJ2-3; D perhaps matches TRBD2 (5 bases). In germline, CDR1 is SNHLY, CDR2 FYNNEI. The CDR3 runs 17 residues. V lost 3 bases to trimming and J lost 5 bases, with 21 bases between them. The CDR3 sequence: CASSDLQSSGSRDTQYF. The CDR3 DNA is TGTGCCAGCAGTGACCTCCAATCGTCGGGGTCTCGAGATACGCAGTATTTT.

V and J are TRBV5-1 and TRBJ1-6, with TRBD1 as a possible D gene (5 bases). CDR1 is SGHRS and CDR2 is YFSETQ in the germline V gene. The CDR3 spans 18 residues. V was pared by 0 bases and J by 0 bases, with 13 bases between. CDR3 sequence: CASSLVATTDSYNSPLHF. CDR3 DNA sequence: TGCGCCAGCAGCTTGGTGGCTACGACAGACTCCTATAATTCACCCCTCCACTTT. Using reference TRBV5-1 and TRBJ1-6 for the parts outside the CDR3, the full variable domain is KAGVTQTPRYLIKTRGQQVTLSCSPISGHRSVSWYQQTPGQGLQFLFEYFSETQRNKGNFPGRFSGRQFSNSRSEMNVSTLELGDSALYLCASSLVATTDSYNSPLHFGNGTRLTVT.

The chain combines TRBV18 with TRBJ1-3, with D hard to call. Germline CDR1 reads KGHSH; CDR2 reads LQKENI. CDR3 length: 13 residues. Trimming cost V 11 bases and J 4 bases, with 15 bases left between them. The CDR3 spells CAAGEGLGNTIYF. CDR3 DNA: TGTGCCGCCGGAGAGGGTCTCGGAAACACCATATATTTT.

The chain joins TRBV6-1 to TRBJ2-7; D is perhaps TRBD1 (5 bases). The V gene lost 1 base and the J gene lost 5 bases, with 12 bases spanning the gap. The CDR3 totals 14 residues. Germline CDR1 MNHNS, CDR2 SASEGT. The CDR3: CASSEVWTSNEQYF. In nucleotides, the CDR3 is TGTGCCAGCAGTGAAGTGTGGACATCAAACGAGCAGTACTTC.

The chain carries TRBV5-1 and TRBJ2-2; D ambiguous. The germline V gene encodes CDR1 SGHRS and CDR2 YFSETQ. CDR3 length equals 12 residues. V gave up 4 bases and J gave up 8 bases, with 9 bases separating them. This CDR3 is CASSLTNGELFF. CDR3 nucleotides: TGCGCCAGCAGCCTGACAAATGGGGAGCTGTTTTTT.

This clone was recorded only once. V gene TRBV5-6 combines with J gene TRBJ2-7; maybe TRBD1 (5 bases). Trimming pared 1 base from V and 0 bases from J, leaving 8 bases between. The length of the CDR3 is 14 residues. Germline V gives CDR1 SGHDT, CDR2 YYEEEE. CDR3 coding DNA: TGTGCCAGCAGCTTGACAGGTAGCTCCTACGAGCAGTACGTC. Its translation is CASSLTGSSYEQYV.

The count of this clone is one. The V gene is TRBV19, the J gene TRBJ1-5; a possible D gene is TRBD1 (5 bases). Germline CDR1 reads LNHDA; CDR2 reads SQIVND (reference sequence). V was pared by 4 bases and J by 5 bases, with 9 bases between. The CDR3 contains 13 residues. CDR3 loop: CASSTQGDQPQHF. As DNA, the CDR3 is TGTGCCAGTAGTACCCAGGGTGATCAGCCCCAGCATTTT.

The genes are TRBV2 and TRBJ1-1; D possibly corresponds to TRBD1 (6 bases). V gave up 2 bases and J gave up 7 bases, with 11 bases separating them. The CDR3 sequence is 13 residues long. Per the germline V gene, CDR1 is SNHLY and CDR2 is FYNNEI. This chain's CDR3 is CASSESRTVEAFF. The CDR3 DNA reads TGTGCCAGCAGTGAAAGCAGGACAGTTGAAGCTTTCTTT.

V and J are TRBV12-3 or TRBV12-4 and TRBJ2-5; D possibly corresponds to TRBD1 (6 bases). The ends were cut back, 5 bases at V and 7 bases at J, with 14 bases in the middle. There are 13 residues in the CDR3. The CDR3 DNA follows: TGTGCCAGCAGTACCACAGGGCTTGCGACCCAGTACTTC. As protein: CASSTTGLATQYF.

The chain has TRBV3-1 (or the pseudogene TRBV3-2) and TRBJ2-1, with D perhaps TRBD1 (7 bases). Between the trimmed V and J ends, which lost 4 bases and 10 bases, there was a span of 14 bases. Germline V gene data show CDR1 as LGHDT and CDR2 as YNNKEL (reference sequence). The length of the CDR3 is 13 residues. The CDR3 region is CASSPRQGGEQFF. The CDR3 nucleotides read TGTGCCAGCAGCCCTAGGCAGGGGGGCGAGCAGTTCTTC.

This chain links TRBV13 with TRBJ1-4; 12 bases line up with TRBD1. This CDR3 region has 19 residues. Germline CDR1 reads PRHDT; CDR2 reads FYEKMQ (reference sequence). V gave up 0 bases and J gave up 8 bases; unmatched junction bases: 13. As DNA, the CDR3 is TGTGCCAGCAGCTTAGGTCGGGACAGGGGGCGCGGTGCCGACGAAAAACTGTTTTTT. This sequence encodes CASSLGRDRGRGADEKLFF.

This rearrangement joins TRBV19 to TRBJ1-5, with 10 bases lining up with TRBD1. This CDR3 contains 15 residues. Germline CDR1 and CDR2: LNHDA and SQIVND (reference sequence). J gave up 7 bases and V 3 bases, and 6 bases lay outside the gene matches. The CDR3 nucleotides read TGTGCCAGTAGTATTGACAGGGGGCTTAAACAGCCCCAGCATTTT. Residues: CASSIDRGLKQPQHF.

This chain links TRBV3-1 (or the pseudogene TRBV3-2) with TRBJ1-4, with TRBD1 identical over 7 bases. Per the germline V gene, CDR1 is LGHDT and CDR2 is YNNKEL (reference sequence). CDR3 length equals 17 residues. V was pared by 3 bases and J by 2 bases, with 9 bases of the junction left unmatched. The CDR3 protein is CASSQTGRGRTNEKLFF. DNA of the CDR3: TGTGCCAGCAGCCAGACTGGAAGGGGGCGGACTAATGAAAAACTGTTTTTT.

Comments on this clone: One end of the junction is discordant with germline, which a read error may explain. The genes are TRBV7-2 and TRBJ1-4; 8 nucleotides agree with TRBD1. The CDR3 extends over 13 amino acids. The germline CDR1 and CDR2 sequences are SGHTA and FQGNSA. CDR3: CASSFPWGRDRSF. The DNA for the CDR3 is TGTGCCAGCAGCTTTCCGTGGGGACGGGACAGGTCTTTT.